This is a list of T cell receptor beta chains from one sample in a study of PD-L1 blockade in urothelial cancer. The repertoire was sequenced with immunoSEQ multiplex PCR; TCRdb's copy has only in-frame clones and lacks some. The data show under 55,000 clones, with approximately 82% seen just once and less than 15% held by the top ten. Sequenced here: PBMCs, sampled around atezolizumab (anti-PD-L1) treatment. All receptors come from a man aged 60 to 69 with urothelial cancer. CDR3s include the opening cysteine and the closing phenylalanine or tryptophan. The D gene is left open where the match is weak. Clone sizes are given selectively: once, few, many, or a class where the clone is expanded.

d_gene	v_gene	abundance	j_gene	CDR3aa	CDR3nt
NA	TRBV7-6	NA	TRBJ1-3	CASSLNPGDTIYF	TGTGCCAGCAGCTTAAACCCGGGAGACACCATATATTTT
NA	TRBV14	NA	TRBJ1-1	CASSYRARNTEAFF	TGTGCCAGCAGCTACAGGGCTAGGAACACTGAAGCTTTCTTT
TRBD1	TRBV4-3	once	TRBJ1-2	CASSQGQGVDGYTF	TGCGCCAGCAGCCAAGGACAGGGTGTAGATGGCTACACCTTC
TRBD1	TRBV19	few	TRBJ1-6	CASSTTGDNSPLHF	TGTGCCAGTAGCACGACAGGGGATAATTCACCCCTCCACTTT
NA	TRBV10-1	NA	TRBJ1-4	CASGDYEKLFF	TGCGCCAGCGGAGACTATGAAAAACTGTTTTTT
TRBD1	TRBV5-1	NA	TRBJ2-7	CASRAAGTGLYEQYF	TGCGCCAGCAGGGCCGCCGGGACAGGGTTGTACGAGCAGTACTTC
NA	TRBV5-5	NA	TRBJ2-3	CASSYGSGSTDTQYF	TGTGCCAGCAGTTACGGGAGTGGGAGCACAGATACGCAGTATTTT
NA	TRBV2	NA	TRBJ2-7	CASSLYRDPYEQYF	TGTGCCAGCAGCTTATACAGGGATCCCTACGAGCAGTACTTC
NA	TRBV7-9	few	TRBJ2-7	CASSFSGDYEQYF	TGTGCCAGCAGCTTCTCAGGGGATTACGAGCAGTACTTC
TRBD1	TRBV2	NA	TRBJ1-2	CASSEHRGRPNYGYTF	TGTGCCAGCAGTGAACACAGGGGGCGTCCGAACTATGGCTACACCTTC
TRBD1	TRBV6-5	NA	TRBJ1-1	CASSQTGTEAFF	TGTGCCAGCAGCCAGACAGGGACTGAAGCTTTCTTT
TRBD1	TRBV6-1	NA	TRBJ1-3	CASSDLRDRGNTIYF	TGTGCCAGCAGTGACCTCCGGGACAGAGGAAACACCATATATTTT
NA	TRBV4-3	NA	TRBJ2-7	CASSQDERGGAYEQYF	TGCGCCAGCAGCCAAGATGAGAGGGGGGGAGCCTACGAGCAGTACTTC
TRBD1	TRBV15	NA	TRBJ2-7	CATSRGLPGQGSYEQYF	TGTGCCACCAGCAGAGGTCTTCCTGGACAGGGATCCTACGAGCAGTACTTC
NA	TRBV10-3	NA	TRBJ1-2	CAIRGGRANYGYTF	TGTGCCATCAGGGGAGGTCGGGCAAACTATGGCTACACCTTC
NA	TRBV5-1	NA	TRBJ2-1	CASSLDGGAGYYNEQFF	TGCGCCAGCAGCCTGGATGGAGGGGCGGGGTACTACAATGAGCAGTTCTTC
NA	TRBV10-1	NA	TRBJ2-2	CASRKLHGGGTGELFF	TGCGCCAGCAGGAAATTACACGGGGGTGGGACCGGGGAGCTGTTTTTT